This T cell receptor beta chain originates from a study of blood T cell repertoires in COVID-19. Authors' analysis steps: Amplification of reference gene primers provided the estimated nucleated cell counts. The data were produced by immunoSEQ multiplex PCR, yet TCRdb's version contains in-frame clones alone and is incomplete. V, J and clone size are those of that table, while D and trimming were read from the DNA. The table shows just over 15,000 clones, with 86% occurring only once. Germline CDR1 SEHNR, CDR2 FQNEAQ (reference sequence). V was cut by 3 bases and J by 4 bases, with 15 bases left in between. The CDR3 is made up of 15 amino acids.

The source is a man in his 60s with acute or convalescent COVID-19. Sequenced input: peripheral blood. The rearrangement joins TRBV7-9 to TRBJ1-1; D gene uncertain. The CDR3 loop is CASSFLGHGSTEAFF. Written as DNA, the CDR3 is TGTGCCAGCAGCTTTTTAGGTCACGGGAGCACTGAAGCTTTCTTT. Based on the CDR3 plus reference TRBV7-9 and TRBJ1-1, the full variable domain is DTGVSQNPRHKITKRGQNVTFRCDPISEHNRLYWYRQTLGQGPEFLTYFQNEAQLEKSRLLSDRFSAERPKGSFSTLEIQRTEQGDSAMYLCASSFLGHGSTEAFFGQGTRLTVV.